The rows below give T cell receptor beta chains drawn from one sample of a study of T-cell reconstitution after alpha-beta-depleted transplantation in children. TCRdb ran MiXCR on the PCR reads and lists one entry per CDR3 protein. This sample has under 75,000 distinct CDR3 sequences, with approximately 10% found just once. The material was PBMCs, obtained before TCRalphabeta/CD19-depleted stem cell transplant. These receptors all come from a boy aged 10-17 years with acute myeloid leukemia, due to receive a stem cell transplant. CDR3s include the opening cysteine and the closing phenylalanine or tryptophan. D genes are given only for firm matches. The size entry is marked missing in some rows and otherwise reads once, few, many or a size class.

D	V	size	J	CDR3	DNA
.	TRBV5-1	.	TRBJ1-4	CASSRAGERANEKLFF	TGCGCCAGCAGCCGTGCAGGGGAAAGGGCTAATGAAAAACTGTTTTTT
TRBD1	TRBV5-1	many	TRBJ1-6	CASSLGDRENSPLHF	TGCGCCAGCAGCTTGGGGGACAGGGAGAATTCACCCCTCCACTTT
TRBD1	TRBV4-1	many	TRBJ1-1	CASSQEQGTGLNTEAFF	TGCGCCAGCAGCCAAGAACAGGGGACCGGGCTGAACACTGAAGCTTTCTTT
TRBD1	TRBV5-4	many	TRBJ2-7	CASSSRGMPYEQYF	TGTGCCAGCAGTTCCAGGGGGATGCCCTACGAGCAGTACTTC
.	TRBV6-6	.	TRBJ2-7	CASGLGNYYEQYF	TGTGCCAGCGGATTAGGTAACTACTACGAGCAGTACTTC
TRBD1	TRBV6-5	many	TRBJ2-5	CASSYSQGAPETQYF	TGTGCCAGCAGTTACTCCCAGGGGGCCCCAGAGACCCAGTACTTC
.	TRBV7-9	many	TRBJ2-1	CASSLVSLGEQFF	TGTGCCAGCAGCTTAGTATCCCTAGGTGAGCAGTTCTTC
.	TRBV7-2	many	TRBJ1-1	CASSLARDGEAFF	TGTGCCAGCAGCTTAGCCAGGGACGGCGAAGCTTTCTTT
TRBD2	TRBV7-9	many	TRBJ2-7	CASSSPLAGLFHEQYF	TGTGCCAGCAGCAGTCCGCTAGCGGGTTTATTTCACGAGCAGTACTTC
TRBD1	TRBV9	many	TRBJ2-7	CASSGDRGVYEQYF	TGTGCCAGCAGCGGGGACAGGGGCGTGTACGAGCAGTACTTC
.	TRBV10-3	many	TRBJ2-5	CAITQYQETQYF	TGTGCCATCACCCAGTATCAAGAGACCCAGTACTTC
.	TRBV20-1	many	TRBJ1-2	CSARDRVGPNYGYTF	TGCAGTGCTAGAGATCGGGTAGGCCCGAACTATGGCTACACCTTC
TRBD1	TRBV7-1	.	TRBJ2-1	CASSSRTGDNEQFF	TGTGCCAGCAGCTCCCGGACAGGAGACAATGAGCAGTTCTTC